The present T cell receptor (beta chain) was sequenced within a study of control samples from healthy donors and cancer patients. Sequencing was performed with immunoSEQ multiplex PCR; in TCRdb, only in-frame clones are kept and a portion is missing. The sample lists 160,000 or so clones, about 94% seen once, with 0.55% to 0.7% in the top ten. The CDR3 consists of 15 residues. Per germline, CDR1 KGHSH and CDR2 LQKENI. Losses at the gene ends were 3 bases for V and 7 bases for J; bases not matched to a gene: 10. The sequence came from a woman aged 30 to 39 in good health. This rearrangement joins TRBV18 to TRBJ2-7; 9 bases fit TRBD1. The sample taken for sequencing was blood. The CDR3 coding sequence is TGTGCCAGCTCACCGGGGACAGGGACCCCTGGGGAGCAGTACTTC. It translates to CASSPGTGTPGEQYF.